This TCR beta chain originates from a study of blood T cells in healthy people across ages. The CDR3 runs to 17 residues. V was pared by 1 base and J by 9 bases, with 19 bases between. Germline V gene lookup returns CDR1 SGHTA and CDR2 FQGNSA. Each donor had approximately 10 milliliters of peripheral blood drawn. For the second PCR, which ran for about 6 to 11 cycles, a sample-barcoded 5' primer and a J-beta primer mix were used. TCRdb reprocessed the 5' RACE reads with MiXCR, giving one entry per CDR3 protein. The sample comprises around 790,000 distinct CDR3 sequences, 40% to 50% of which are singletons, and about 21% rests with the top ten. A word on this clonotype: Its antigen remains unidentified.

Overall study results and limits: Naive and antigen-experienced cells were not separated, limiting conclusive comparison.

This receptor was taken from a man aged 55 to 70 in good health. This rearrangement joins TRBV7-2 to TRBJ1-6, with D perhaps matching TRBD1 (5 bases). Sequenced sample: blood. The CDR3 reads CASSLVQGNLWGSPLHF. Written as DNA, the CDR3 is TGTGCCAGCAGCTTAGTCCAGGGCAACCTGTGGGGTTCACCCCTCCACTTT.